The 27 T cell receptor beta chains in this list originate from one sample, sequenced in a study of T cells in Graves' hyperthyroidism and ophthalmopathy (dated by TCRdb to about 2019). The method was multiplex PCR. These reads were obtained on an Illumina HiSeq 2000. The TCR beta CDR3 regions were amplified from RNA transcripts. The first round of RT-PCR for the TCR CDR3 was performed with the HTBI primer set and the Qiagen OneStep RT-PCR kit. TCRdb took the public reads, trimmed them with fastp at Q25, ran MiXCR for clone calling and kept in-frame beta chains. Entries that share a CDR3 protein sequence are merged under the most common genes and DNA. The sample table records about 550,000 distinct CDR3 sequences; around 21% of these occur just once. In total, the top ten clones hold around a quarter of the sample. The sample comprised blood. The origin of the receptors is a man aged 18 to 30 with Graves' hyperthyroidism.

This clonotype was counted at least ten times. The chain joins TRBV6-1 to TRBJ2-2; 8 bases fit TRBD1. This CDR3 comprises 14 residues. The germline CDR1 and CDR2 sequences are MNHNS and SASEGT. After removal of 10 bases from V and 2 bases from J, the junction contained 6 bases not matched to a gene. The CDR3 is CATVDRANTGELFF. The CDR3 region has the DNA TGTGCCACCGTGGACAGGGCCAACACCGGGGAGCTGTTTTTT.

In this sample, this clonotype turned up many times. The chain links TRBV2 to TRBJ2-7; D possibly uses TRBD1 or TRBD2 (6 bases each). The CDR3 is 13 residues long. Germline lookup yields CDR1 SNHLY and CDR2 FYNNEI. With 6 bases removed from V and 3 bases from J, the gap between germline ends came to 12 bases. The CDR3: CASSEGGLYEQYF. In nucleotides, the CDR3 is TGTGCCAGCAGCGAGGGGGGCCTCTACGAGCAGTACTTC.

The table lists this clonotype with many counts. The rearrangement joins TRBV12-3 or TRBV12-4 to TRBJ1-2; no clear D. The CDR3 has 14 amino acids. With 0 bases removed from V and 4 bases from J, the gap between germline ends came to 9 bases. For the CDR3, the DNA is TGTGCCAGCAGTTTAGCGGCGGGGTCCTATGGCTACACCTTC. Amino acids: CASSLAAGSYGYTF.

The chain employs TRBV24-1 and TRBJ1-2; 10 positions match TRBD1. The V and J ends lost 4 bases and 4 bases, in that order; junction bases with no gene match: 5. The CDR3 loop spans 15 amino acids. Germline CDR1 reads KGHDR; CDR2 reads SFDVKD. The CDR3 nucleotides read TGTGCCACCAGTGAAACGGACAGGGGGGTCTATGGCTACACCTTC. This sequence encodes CATSETDRGVYGYTF.

This clonotype was seen repeatedly, ten times or more. The chain links TRBV5-1 to TRBJ2-7; TRBD1 might be the D (6 bases). Germline CDR1 SGHRS, CDR2 YFSETQ. This CDR3 region has 13 residues. The V end was cut by 0 bases, the J end by 6 bases, with 10 bases between. CDR3 protein: CASSLDRASEQYF. The CDR3 DNA reads TGCGCCAGCAGCTTGGACAGGGCCTCCGAGCAGTACTTC.

This clonotype was picked up a small number of times. The CDR3 nucleotides read TGCAGTGCTAGGGACAGGAGCTCCTATAATTCACCCCTCCACTTT. Protein product: CSARDRSSYNSPLHF. This chain joins TRBV20-1 and TRBJ1-6; 7 bases map to TRBD1. The junction had 2 bases not matched to a gene; V was cut back by 3 bases and J by 0 bases. The CDR3 spans 15 residues. Germline lookup yields CDR1 DFQATT and CDR2 SNEGSKA (reference sequence).

The chain combines TRBV4-1 with TRBJ1-5; 8 bases map to TRBD1. J lost 2 bases, V lost 5 bases, and 2 bases had no gene match. The germline V gene has CDR1 MGHRA and CDR2 YSYEKL. The CDR3 is 14 residues long. Here the CDR3 DNA reads TGCGCCAGCAGCATGACAGGGGGCAATCAGCCCCAGCATTTT. It is translated as CASSMTGGNQPQHF.

This clonotype was counted many times. The rearrangement links TRBV12-3 or TRBV12-4 to TRBJ1-1; D may be TRBD1 (6 bases). CDR3 size: 13 residues. V lost 6 bases and J lost 7, with 15 bases in between. The CDR3 bases are TGTGCCAGCAGCTTTCAGGGGCCCAGTGAAGCTTTCTTT. Its protein product is CASSFQGPSEAFF.

This clonotype was recorded at least ten times. This sequence joins TRBV6-5 and TRBJ2-7; D remains ambiguous. There are 14 residues in the CDR3. Trimming stripped 4 bases from V and 3 bases from J, with 13 bases between. CDR1 is MNHEY, CDR2 SVGAGI, per germline. CDR3: CASSSNIGVYEQYF. The CDR3 bases are TGTGCCAGCAGTTCTAACATAGGCGTCTACGAGCAGTACTTC.

This rearrangement joins TRBV29-1 to TRBJ1-1; no reliable D call. This CDR3 has 11 residues. The germline gives CDR1 SQVTM, CDR2 ANQGSEA. V was clipped by 2 bases and J by 1 base, with 2 bases between them. The CDR3 region has the DNA TGCAGCGTTGAACGGAACACTGAAGCTTTCTTT. It translates to CSVERNTEAFF.

The chain recombines TRBV19 with TRBJ2-2; D unclear. Trimming shortened V by 4 bases and J by 6 bases, and 6 bases separated the two germline ends. CDR3 length: 12 amino acids. The germline gives CDR1 LNHDA, CDR2 SQIVND (reference sequence). The CDR3 sequence is CASSTLAGELFF. The CDR3 region has the DNA TGTGCCAGTAGTACCCTCGCCGGGGAGCTGTTTTTT.

The sample holds many counts of this clonotype. The chain uses TRBV29-1 and TRBJ1-1, with no clear D. V shed 4 bases and J shed 10 bases, with 16 bases lying between them. The CDR3 has 12 amino acids. Germline CDR1 is SQVTM and CDR2 is ANQGSEA. CDR3 in DNA: TGCAGCGTTGGGGGTAGGGAGGTACCAGCTTTCTTT. Translated: CSVGGREVPAFF.

This clonotype was seen repeatedly, ten times or more. J is TRBJ1-1 and V is TRBV2, with unresolved D. Germline lookup yields CDR1 SNHLY and CDR2 FYNNEI. Trimming cost V 2 bases and J 6 bases, with 10 bases left between them. The length of the CDR3 is 13 residues. CDR3 in amino acids: CASSELGRSEAFF. CDR3 DNA sequence: TGTGCCAGCAGTGAATTAGGTCGTTCTGAAGCTTTCTTT.

The rearrangement links TRBV19 to TRBJ2-5, with 10 bases fitting TRBD2. V lost 4 bases to trimming and J lost 5 bases; unmatched junction nucleotides: 4. This CDR3 region has 14 residues. Germline values: CDR1 LNHDA, CDR2 SQIVND (reference sequence). CDR3 DNA sequence: TGTGCCAGTAGTACTAGCGGGAGAGCGGAGACCCAGTACTTC. Translation gives CASSTSGRAETQYF. Complete variable domain (other parts from reference TRBV19 and TRBJ2-5): DGGITQSPKYLFRKEGQNVTLSCEQNLNHDAMYWYRQDPGQGLRLIYYSQIVNDFQKGDIAEGYSVSREKKESFPLTVTSAQKNPTAFYLCASSTSGRAETQYFGPGTRLLVL.

This clonotype occurred many times. V and J are TRBV12-3 or TRBV12-4 and TRBJ1-6; possible D gene TRBD1, 5 bases. The CDR3 contains 14 residues. Trimming removed 5 bases at V and 7 bases at J, with 12 bases between. This CDR3 reads CASSQGYWNSPLHF. CDR3 nucleotides: TGTGCCAGCAGTCAGGGTTATTGGAATTCACCCCTCCACTTT.

V usage is TRBV5-1 and J usage is TRBJ2-2; 11 bases fit TRBD1. This CDR3 region has 17 residues. V dropped 5 bases and J dropped 6; count of bases not matched to a gene: 12. Germline CDR1 is SGHRS and CDR2 is YFSETQ. The DNA of the CDR3 is TGCGCCAGCAGTCACCCTCCGGACAGGGGGCGCGCCGGGGAGCTGTTTTTT. Protein product: CASSHPPDRGRAGELFF. Full variable domain (missing parts from reference TRBV5-1 and TRBJ2-2): KAGVTQTPRYLIKTRGQQVTLSCSPISGHRSVSWYQQTPGQGLQFLFEYFSETQRNKGNFPGRFSGRQFSNSRSEMNVSTLELGDSALYLCASSHPPDRGRAGELFFGEGSRLTVL.

V and J are TRBV28 and TRBJ2-4; D may be TRBD2 (6 bases). The CDR3 runs to 15 residues. V was trimmed by 6 bases and J by 2 bases, leaving 14 bases between them. The germline gives CDR1 MDHEN, CDR2 SYDVKM. The CDR3 spells CASSRLEGSKNIQYF. The CDR3 DNA is TGTGCCAGCAGCCGATTGGAGGGATCCAAAAACATTCAGTACTTC.

The chain links TRBV3-1 to TRBJ2-5, with a weak D call TRBD2 (5 bases). The V and J ends lost 4 bases and 0 bases respectively, with 12 bases between them. CDR1 is LGHDT and CDR2 is YNNKEL in the germline V gene (reference sequence). The CDR3 contains 15 residues. CDR3 sequence reads: CASSPGVADQETQYF. The CDR3 region has the DNA TGTGCCAGCAGCCCCGGGGTGGCAGACCAAGAGACCCAGTACTTC.

This clonotype was seen at least ten times. The V call is TRBV6-2 or TRBV6-3, the J call TRBJ2-7; D not resolved. Germline CDR1 is MNHEY and CDR2 is SVGEGT. The V end was cut by 5 bases, the J end by 3 bases, with 8 bases between. CDR3 length equals 12 residues. CDR3 nucleotide sequence: TGTGCCAGCAGTCCTGTAGACTACGAGCAGTACTTC. It specifies CASSPVDYEQYF.

The table lists this clonotype with many counts. This rearrangement joins TRBV11-2 to TRBJ1-6, with D uncertain. Germline CDR1 reads SGHAT; CDR2 reads FQNNGV. With 2 bases removed from V and 10 bases from J, the gap between germline ends came to 6 bases. The CDR3 is made up of 12 amino acids. The CDR3 DNA follows: TGTGCCAGCAGCTTAACTCCCTCACCCCTCCACTTT. It encodes CASSLTPSPLHF. Variable domain in full (rest from reference TRBV11-2 and TRBJ1-6): EAGVAQSPRYKIIEKRQSVAFWCNPISGHATLYWYQQILGQGPKLLIQFQNNGVVDDSQLPKDRFSAERLKGVDSTLKIQPAKLEDSAVYLCASSLTPSPLHFGNGTRLTVT.

The sample holds many counts of this clonotype. The V call is TRBV28, the J call TRBJ1-1; 9 bases align to TRBD1. The ends lost 6 bases at V and 1 base at J; junction bases unmatched: 15. Germline lookup yields CDR1 MDHEN and CDR2 SYDVKM. This CDR3 contains 18 residues. This CDR3 reads CASSNGPHRGRENTEAFF. The CDR3 nucleotides are TGTGCCAGCAGCAACGGACCTCACAGGGGGCGCGAGAACACTGAAGCTTTCTTT.

The V call is TRBV6-1, the J call TRBJ2-7; TRBD2 agrees at 7 bases. J lost 3 bases, V lost 7 bases, and 12 bases had no gene match. This CDR3 spans 15 amino acids. Germline CDR1 MNHNS, CDR2 SASEGT. DNA of the CDR3: TGTGCCAGCACGGGAGGCCGGCTAGCGTTCTACGAGCAGTACTTC. It translates to CASTGGRLAFYEQYF.

CDR3 sequence: CASSGHPGQGAYQPQHF. In DNA, the CDR3 is TGTGCCAGCAGTGGGCATCCGGGACAGGGGGCTTATCAGCCCCAGCATTTT. The chain has TRBV6-1 and TRBJ1-5, with TRBD1 matching over 12 bases. Unmatched junction bases numbered 9, after V lost 4 bases and J lost 5 bases. The CDR3 has 17 amino acids. CDR1 is MNHNS, CDR2 SASEGT, per germline.

This clonotype was seen only a few times. The chain joins TRBV4-2 to TRBJ1-1; unclear D gene. Trimming removed 1 base at V and 3 bases at J, with 12 bases between. The CDR3 spans 15 residues. Germline assignment: CDR1 LGHNA and CDR2 YNFKEQ. The CDR3 spells CASSQGRTVDTEAFF. In DNA, the CDR3 is TGTGCCAGCAGCCAAGGAAGGACCGTCGACACTGAAGCTTTCTTT.

The chain has TRBV3-1 and TRBJ1-5, with unresolved D. This CDR3 contains 14 residues. Looked up from germline, CDR1 is LGHDT and CDR2 is YNNKEL (reference sequence). The V and J ends lost 3 bases and 6 bases respectively, with 12 bases between them. CDR3 nucleotide sequence: TGTGCCAGCAGCCAGGAGATAGGCAGTCAGCCCCAGCATTTT. This sequence encodes CASSQEIGSQPQHF. Complete variable domain (other parts from reference TRBV3-1 and TRBJ1-5): DTAVSQTPKYLVTQMGNDKSIKCEQNLGHDTMYWYKQDSKKFLKIMFSYNNKELIINETVPNRFSPKSPDKAHLNLHINSLELGDSAVYFCASSQEIGSQPQHFGDGTRLSIL.

This clonotype occurred a few times. The junction does not match germline at one end; this may be a read error. The chain employs TRBV6-5 and TRBJ2-7; possibly TRBD2 for D (6 bases). The germline V gene has CDR1 MNHEY and CDR2 SVGAGI. This CDR3 spans 11 amino acids. The DNA of the CDR3 is TGTGCCAGCAGTTACGGAGGGGAGCCGTACTTC. It codes for CASSYGGEPYF.

For this clonotype: One end of the junction varies from germline; a read error may be responsible. The chain recombines TRBV11-2 with TRBJ2-5, with D tentatively TRBD2 (5 bases). The CDR3 has 15 residues. From germline, CDR1 is SGHAT and CDR2 FQNNGV. The CDR3 reads CASSLEGVWGETQYF. For the CDR3, the DNA is TGTGCCAGCAGTTTAGAGGGTGTATGGGGAGAGACCCAGTACTTC.